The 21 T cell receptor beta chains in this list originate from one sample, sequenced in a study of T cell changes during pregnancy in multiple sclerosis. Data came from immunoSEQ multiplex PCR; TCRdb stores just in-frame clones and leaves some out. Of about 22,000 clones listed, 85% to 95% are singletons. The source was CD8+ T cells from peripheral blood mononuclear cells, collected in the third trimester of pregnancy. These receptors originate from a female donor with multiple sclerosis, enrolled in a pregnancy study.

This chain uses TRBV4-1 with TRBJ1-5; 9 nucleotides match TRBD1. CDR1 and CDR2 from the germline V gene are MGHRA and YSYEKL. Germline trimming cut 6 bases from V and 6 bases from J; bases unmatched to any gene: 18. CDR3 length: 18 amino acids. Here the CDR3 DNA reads TGCGCCAGCAGTTCTGCGGGACAGGGAGGATTGAGGAGTCAGCCCCAGCATTTT. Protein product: CASSSAGQGGLRSQPQHF.

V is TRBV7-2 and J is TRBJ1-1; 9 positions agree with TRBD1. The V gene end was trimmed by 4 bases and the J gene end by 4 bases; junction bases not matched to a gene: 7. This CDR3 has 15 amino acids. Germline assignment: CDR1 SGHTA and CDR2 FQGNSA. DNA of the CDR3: TGTGCCAGCAGCTCAACAGGGGGCGCATCCACTGAAGCTTTCTTT. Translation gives CASSSTGGASTEAFF.

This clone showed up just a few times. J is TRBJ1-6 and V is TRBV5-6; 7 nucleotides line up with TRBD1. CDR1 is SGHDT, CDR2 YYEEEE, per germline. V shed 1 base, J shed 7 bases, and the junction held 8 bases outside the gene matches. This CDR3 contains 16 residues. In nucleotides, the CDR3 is TGTGCCAGCAGCTTGAGCAGGGGGGTCTACAATTCACCCCTCCACTTT. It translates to CASSLSRGVYNSPLHF.

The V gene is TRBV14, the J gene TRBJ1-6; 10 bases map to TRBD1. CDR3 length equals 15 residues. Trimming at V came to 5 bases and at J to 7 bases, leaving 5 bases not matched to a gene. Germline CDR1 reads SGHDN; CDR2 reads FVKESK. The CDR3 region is CASSIPGQGNSPLHF. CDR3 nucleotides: TGTGCCAGCAGCATCCCGGGACAGGGGAATTCACCCCTCCACTTT. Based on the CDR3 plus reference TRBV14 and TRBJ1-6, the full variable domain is EAGVTQFPSHSVIEKGQTVTLRCDPISGHDNLYWYRRVMGKEIKFLLHFVKESKQDESGMPNNRFLAERTGGTYSTLKVQPAELEDSGVYFCASSIPGQGNSPLHFGNGTRLTVT.

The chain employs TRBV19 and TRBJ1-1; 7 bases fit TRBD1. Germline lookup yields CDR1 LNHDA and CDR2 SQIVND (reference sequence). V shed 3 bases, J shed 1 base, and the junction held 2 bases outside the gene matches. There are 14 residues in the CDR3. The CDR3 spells CASSMGQQNTEAFF. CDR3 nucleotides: TGTGCCAGTAGTATGGGACAGCAGAACACTGAAGCTTTCTTT.

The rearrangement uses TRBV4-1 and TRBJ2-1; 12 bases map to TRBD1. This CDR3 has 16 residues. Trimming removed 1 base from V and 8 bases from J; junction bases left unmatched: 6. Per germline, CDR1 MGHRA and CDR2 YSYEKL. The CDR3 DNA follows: TGCGCCAGCAGCCAAGTCCCGGGACAGGGGGCCGATGAGCAGTTCTTC. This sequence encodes CASSQVPGQGADEQFF.

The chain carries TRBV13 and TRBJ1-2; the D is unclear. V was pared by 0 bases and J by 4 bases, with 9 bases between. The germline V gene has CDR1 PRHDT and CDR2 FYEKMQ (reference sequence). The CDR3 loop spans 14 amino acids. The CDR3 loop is CASSLGQFLYGYTF. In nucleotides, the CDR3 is TGTGCCAGCAGCTTAGGACAGTTCCTCTATGGCTACACCTTC.

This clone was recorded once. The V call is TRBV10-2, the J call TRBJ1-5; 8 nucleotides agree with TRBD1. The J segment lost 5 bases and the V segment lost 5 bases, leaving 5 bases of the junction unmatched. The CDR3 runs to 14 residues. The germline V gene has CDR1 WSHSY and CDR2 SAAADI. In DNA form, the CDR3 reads TGCGCCAGCAGTCCAGGGGGCGCAGATCAGCCCCAGCATTTT. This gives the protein CASSPGGADQPQHF.

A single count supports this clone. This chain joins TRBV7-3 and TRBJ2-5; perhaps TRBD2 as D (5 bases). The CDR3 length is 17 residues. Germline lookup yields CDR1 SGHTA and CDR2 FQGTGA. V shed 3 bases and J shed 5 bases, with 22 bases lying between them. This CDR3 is CASSLSGRGFSGETQYF. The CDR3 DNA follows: TGTGCCAGCAGCTTGTCCGGACGGGGATTCTCGGGGGAGACCCAGTACTTC.

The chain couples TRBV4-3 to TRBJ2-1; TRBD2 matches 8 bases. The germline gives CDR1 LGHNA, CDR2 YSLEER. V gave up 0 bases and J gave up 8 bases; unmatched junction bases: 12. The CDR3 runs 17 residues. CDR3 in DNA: TGCGCCAGCAGCCAAGATTCCTTTGCGGGGGGAAAGGATGAGCAGTTCTTC. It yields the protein CASSQDSFAGGKDEQFF.

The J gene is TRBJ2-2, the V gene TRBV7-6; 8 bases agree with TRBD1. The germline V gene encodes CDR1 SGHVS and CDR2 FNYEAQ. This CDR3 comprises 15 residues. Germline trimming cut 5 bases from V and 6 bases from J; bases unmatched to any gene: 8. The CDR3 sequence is CASSPGQVVPGELFF. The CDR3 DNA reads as TGTGCCAGCAGCCCGGGACAGGTCGTGCCCGGGGAGCTGTTTTTT.

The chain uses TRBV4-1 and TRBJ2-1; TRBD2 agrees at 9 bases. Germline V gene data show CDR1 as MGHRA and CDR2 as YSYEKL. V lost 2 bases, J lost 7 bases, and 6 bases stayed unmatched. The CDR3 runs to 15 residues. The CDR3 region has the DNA TGCGCCAGCAGCCAACTTAGCGGGAGCACAAATGAGCAGTTCTTC. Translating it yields CASSQLSGSTNEQFF.

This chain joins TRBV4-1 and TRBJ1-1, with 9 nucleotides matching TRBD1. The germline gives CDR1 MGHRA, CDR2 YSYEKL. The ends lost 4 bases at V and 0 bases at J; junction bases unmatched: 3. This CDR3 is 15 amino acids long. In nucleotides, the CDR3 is TGCGCCAGCAGCCTAACAGGGGGCATGAACACTGAAGCTTTCTTT. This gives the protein CASSLTGGMNTEAFF.

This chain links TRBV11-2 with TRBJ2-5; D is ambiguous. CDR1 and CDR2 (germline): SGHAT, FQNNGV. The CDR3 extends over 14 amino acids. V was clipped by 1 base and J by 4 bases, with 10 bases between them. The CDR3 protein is CASSLGTPRETQYF. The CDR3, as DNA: TGTGCCAGCAGCTTAGGAACTCCCCGAGAGACCCAGTACTTC.

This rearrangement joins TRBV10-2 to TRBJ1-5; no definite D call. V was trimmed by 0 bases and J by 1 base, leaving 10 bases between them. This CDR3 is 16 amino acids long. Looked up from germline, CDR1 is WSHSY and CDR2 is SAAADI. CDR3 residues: CASSESWAGSNQPQHF. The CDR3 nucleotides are TGCGCCAGCAGTGAGTCGTGGGCGGGGAGCAATCAGCCCCAGCATTTT.

The CDR3 sequence is CASSDSGGATGELFF. The CDR3 nucleotides are TGTGCCAGCAGTGACTCCGGGGGGGCCACCGGGGAGCTGTTTTTT. J is TRBJ2-2 and V is TRBV6-4; 8 bases map to TRBD2. Germline V gene data show CDR1 as MRHNA and CDR2 as SNTAGT. This CDR3 has 15 residues. Unmatched junction bases numbered 1, after V lost 0 bases and J lost 4 bases.

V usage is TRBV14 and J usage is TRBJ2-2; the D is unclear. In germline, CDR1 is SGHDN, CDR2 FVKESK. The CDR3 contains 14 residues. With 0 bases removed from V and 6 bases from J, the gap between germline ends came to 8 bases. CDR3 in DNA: TGTGCCAGCAGCCAAGATTACGGGTCCGGGGAGCTGTTTTTT. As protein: CASSQDYGSGELFF.

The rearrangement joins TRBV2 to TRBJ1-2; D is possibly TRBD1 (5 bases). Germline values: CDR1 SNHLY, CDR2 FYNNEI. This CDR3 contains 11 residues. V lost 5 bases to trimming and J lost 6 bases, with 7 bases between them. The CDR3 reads CASSSRDGYTF. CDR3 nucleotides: TGTGCCAGCAGTTCCAGGGATGGCTACACCTTC.

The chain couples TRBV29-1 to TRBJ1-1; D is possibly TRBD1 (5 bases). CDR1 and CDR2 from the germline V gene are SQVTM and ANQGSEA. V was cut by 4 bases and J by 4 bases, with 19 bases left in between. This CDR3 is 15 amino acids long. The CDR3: CSVASIDSPGTEAFF. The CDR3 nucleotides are TGCAGCGTTGCTAGTATCGACAGCCCTGGCACTGAAGCTTTCTTT.

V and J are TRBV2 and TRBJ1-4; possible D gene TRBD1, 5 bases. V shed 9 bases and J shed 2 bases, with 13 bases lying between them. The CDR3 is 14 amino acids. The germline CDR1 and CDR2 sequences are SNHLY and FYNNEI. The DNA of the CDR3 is TGTGCCAGTACAACAGGAGCGACTAATGAAAAACTGTTTTTT. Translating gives CASTTGATNEKLFF.

The CDR3 DNA is TGTGCCAGCAGCTTAGAGTGGGACAGCTATGGCTACACCTTC. This encodes CASSLEWDSYGYTF. The V gene is TRBV11-2, the J gene TRBJ1-2; 7 bases match TRBD1. Germline loops: CDR1 SGHAT, CDR2 FQNNGV. This CDR3 has 14 amino acids. The J segment lost 4 bases and the V segment lost 0 bases, leaving 2 bases of the junction unmatched.